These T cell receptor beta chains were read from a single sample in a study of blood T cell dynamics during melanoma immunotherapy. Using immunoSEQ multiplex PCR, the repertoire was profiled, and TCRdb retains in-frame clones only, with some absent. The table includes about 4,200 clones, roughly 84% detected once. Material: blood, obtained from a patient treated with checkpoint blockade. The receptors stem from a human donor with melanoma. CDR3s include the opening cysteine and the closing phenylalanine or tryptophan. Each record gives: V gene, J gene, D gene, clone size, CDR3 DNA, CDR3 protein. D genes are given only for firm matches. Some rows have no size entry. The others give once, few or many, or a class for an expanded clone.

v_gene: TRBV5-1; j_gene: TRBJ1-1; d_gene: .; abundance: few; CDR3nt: TGCGCCAGCAGCTTGGAGGTGAACACTGAAGCTTTCTTT; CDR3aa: CASSLEVNTEAFF
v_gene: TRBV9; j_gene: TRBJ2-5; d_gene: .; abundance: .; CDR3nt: TGTGCCAGCAGCGTAGGTCGGGGAGTTGTGGAGACCCAGTACTTC; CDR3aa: CASSVGRGVVETQYF
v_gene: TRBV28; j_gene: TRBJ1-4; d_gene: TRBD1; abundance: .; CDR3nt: TGTGCCAGCAGCTCTCGACAGGGGGGACTTGAAAAACTGTTTTTT; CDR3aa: CASSSRQGGLEKLFF
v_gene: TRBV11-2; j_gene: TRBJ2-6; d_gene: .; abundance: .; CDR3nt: TGTGCCAGCAGTAAAATTGGGGGGCCTTCTGGGGCCAACGTCCTGACTTTC; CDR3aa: CASSKIGGPSGANVLTF
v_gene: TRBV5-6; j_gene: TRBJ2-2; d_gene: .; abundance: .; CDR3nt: TGTGCCAGCAGCTTGGGAATACCGGGACTTAACACCGGGGAGCTGTTTTTT; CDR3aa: CASSLGIPGLNTGELFF
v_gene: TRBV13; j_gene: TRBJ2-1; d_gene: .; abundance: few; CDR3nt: TGTGCCAGCAGCTTAGGGACTTTCAATGAGCAGTTCTTC; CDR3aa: CASSLGTFNEQFF
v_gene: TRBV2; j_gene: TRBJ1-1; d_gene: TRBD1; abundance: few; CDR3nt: TGTGCCAGCAGCAGGGGGCGGGGGAACACTGAAGCTTTCTTT; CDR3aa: CASSRGRGNTEAFF
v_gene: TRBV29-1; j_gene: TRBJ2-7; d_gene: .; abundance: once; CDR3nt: TGCAGCGTTTCCAGGCAGGACGAGCAGTACTTC; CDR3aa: CSVSRQDEQYF
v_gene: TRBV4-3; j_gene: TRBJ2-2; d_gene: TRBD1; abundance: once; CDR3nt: TGCGCCAGCAGGAGGGACAGGGGGTTTACCGGGGAGCTGTTTTTT; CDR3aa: CASRRDRGFTGELFF
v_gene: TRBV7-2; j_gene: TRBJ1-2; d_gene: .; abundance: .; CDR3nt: TGTGCCAGCAGCTTTTGGGGACACCCGAGCGATGGCTACACCTTC; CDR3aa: CASSFWGHPSDGYTF
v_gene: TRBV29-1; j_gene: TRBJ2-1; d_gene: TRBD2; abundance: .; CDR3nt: TGCAGCGTTGTGCGGCGGGGGTCCTACAATGAGCAGTTCTTC; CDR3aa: CSVVRRGSYNEQFF
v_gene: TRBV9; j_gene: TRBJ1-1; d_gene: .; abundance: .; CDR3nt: TGTGCCAGCAGCGTAGCTTTAGGGGGGCCTGAAGCTTTCTTT; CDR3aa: CASSVALGGPEAFF